Only a few counts were recorded for the clone carrying this T cell receptor (delta chain). It is likely a read error: a sequence one base away is far more abundant. At the DNA level, this CDR3 is encoded by other sequences in the same sample as well. TCRdb reanalyzed the RT-PCR reads using CATT. The sample consists of 1,800 or so delta-chain clones, approximately 17% of them appearing once. The record originates from a study of gamma-delta T cells after stem cell transplantation. The V and J ends lost 2 bases and 7 bases respectively, with 35 bases between them. The CDR3 extends over 21 amino acids. Germline V gene lookup returns CDR1 TSWWSYY and CDR2 QGS.

The receptor comes from a human donor. It is not recorded whose cells these are; they may come from a transplant donor. The rearrangement uses TRDV1 and TRDJ1; TRDD2 is a possible D gene (7 bases). The source material was gamma-delta T cells. CDR3 DNA: TGTGCTCTTGGGGAAATTTCCTACCCCCTCCTACTGGGAGATACGCTGGGTAAACTCATCTTT. Translated, it gives CALGEISYPLLLGDTLGKLIF.